The 18 T cell receptor beta chains below all came from one sample that was sequenced in a study of T cells in Graves' hyperthyroidism and ophthalmopathy. The source material, RNA transcripts, was used to amplify TCR beta CDR3 regions. Using the HTBI primer set, a first-round RT-PCR was run on the TCR CDR3. TCRdb independently ran MiXCR on the multiplex PCR reads; one entry per CDR3 protein. The sample carries about 52,000 distinct CDR3 sequences, less than 60% recorded once. Sequences were obtained from blood. The receptors were sampled from a woman aged 50 to 60 with Graves' ophthalmopathy.

This clonotype was observed at least ten times. The chain has TRBV7-9 and TRBJ2-1; D may be TRBD2 (6 bases). The germline gives CDR1 SEHNR, CDR2 FQNEAQ (reference sequence). The CDR3 runs to 14 residues. V lost 1 base, J lost 6 bases, and 10 bases lay in between. This CDR3 is CASSLVGGRNEQFF. The CDR3, as DNA: TGTGCCAGCAGCTTAGTTGGAGGGCGCAATGAGCAGTTCTTC.

Many counts were recorded for this clonotype. This chain uses TRBV6-6 with TRBJ1-1; 9 bases map to TRBD1. CDR3 size: 14 residues. J gave up 4 bases and V 6 bases, and 6 bases lay outside the gene matches. Germline lookup yields CDR1 MNHNY and CDR2 SVGAGI (reference sequence). The CDR3 DNA reads TGTGCCAGCAGGACGGACAGGGGCAGCACTGAAGCTTTCTTT. It is translated as CASRTDRGSTEAFF.

The CDR3 DNA reads TGCAGCGGCTTTGGTACAGGGAGTAGTCAGTTCTTC. It encodes CSGFGTGSSQFF. The chain recombines TRBV29-1 with TRBJ2-1; D possibly corresponds to TRBD1 (6 bases). V was clipped by 7 bases and J by 13 bases, with 20 bases between them. CDR3 length: 12 residues. Germline-derived CDR1 and CDR2 are SQVTM and ANQGSEA.

This rearrangement joins TRBV19 to TRBJ2-5; 7 bases are a match to TRBD2. The CDR3 runs 13 residues. CDR1 and CDR2 (germline): LNHDA, SQIVND (reference sequence). V was pared by 3 bases and J by 9 bases, with 7 bases of the junction left unmatched. The CDR3 nucleotides read TGTGCCAGTAGTATTTGGGAGGGGCAGCCCCAGTACTTC. Translation gives CASSIWEGQPQYF.

This chain joins TRBV7-6 and TRBJ2-7, with 11 bases lining up with TRBD1. From germline, CDR1 is SGHVS and CDR2 FNYEAQ. V gave up 3 bases and J gave up 6 bases; unmatched junction bases: 7. The CDR3 contains 15 residues. The CDR3 here is CASSFEGQGAIEQYF. CDR3 nucleotides: TGTGCCAGCAGCTTCGAAGGACAGGGGGCAATCGAGCAGTACTTC.

V usage is TRBV6-1 and J usage is TRBJ2-5; D gene uncertain. Per germline, CDR1 MNHNS and CDR2 SASEGT. Trimming removed 6 bases at V and 2 bases at J, with 13 bases between. The CDR3 consists of 14 residues. CDR3 DNA sequence: TGTGCCAGCAGAGTGCACCGTCTACAAGAGACCCAGTACTTC. Translated, it gives CASRVHRLQETQYF.

This clonotype showed up many times. The chain carries TRBV12-3 or TRBV12-4 and TRBJ1-1, with D uncertain. The CDR3 is 13 residues long. V was pared by 5 bases and J by 1 base, with 8 bases between. The CDR3 sequence is CASSQHRNTEAFF. As DNA, the CDR3 is TGTGCCAGCAGTCAGCACAGGAACACTGAAGCTTTCTTT.

CDR3 sequence (DNA): TGCAGCGTTGAAGATCCCTTCGTTTGGGGGCAGGATGGCTACACCTTC. Translation: CSVEDPFVWGQDGYTF. The chain is built from TRBV29-1 and TRBJ1-2; TRBD1 might be the D (6 bases). Germline CDR1 and CDR2: SQVTM and ANQGSEA. The CDR3 is made up of 16 amino acids. Trimming shortened V by 0 bases and J by 6 bases, and 20 bases separated the two germline ends.

This clonotype was seen once. The chain employs TRBV25-1 and TRBJ1-4; possible D gene TRBD1, 6 bases. Looked up from germline, CDR1 is MGHDK and CDR2 is SYGVNS. V lost 2 bases, J lost 4 bases, and 11 bases lay in between. The CDR3 has 15 amino acids. The CDR3 DNA reads TGTGCCAGCAGTGAAAATAGGGGGGATAATGAAAAACTGTTTTTT. Residues: CASSENRGDNEKLFF. The full variable domain, completed using reference TRBV25-1 and TRBJ1-4, is EADIYQTPRYLVIGTGKKITLECSQTMGHDKMYWYQQDPGMELHLIHYSYGVNSTEKGDLSSESTVSRIRTEHFPLTLESARPSHTSQYLCASSENRGDNEKLFFGSGTQLSVL.

This clonotype was seen ten or more times. V is TRBV2 and J is TRBJ2-7; D is possibly TRBD1 or TRBD2 (6 bases each). Germline V gene data show CDR1 as SNHLY and CDR2 as FYNNEI. The length of the CDR3 is 14 residues. Trimming took 8 bases from V and 6 from J, leaving 20 bases between them. CDR3 amino acids: CASLRGRGFSEQYF. CDR3 bases: TGTGCCAGCCTGCGGGGCAGGGGTTTCTCCGAGCAGTACTTC.

This clonotype has only a few counts. The chain joins TRBV11-2 to TRBJ2-1, with unresolved D. Trimming stripped 2 bases from V and 10 bases from J, with 21 bases between. The germline V gene encodes CDR1 SGHAT and CDR2 FQNNGV. The CDR3 runs to 16 residues. The CDR3 protein is CASSLWPPSRTGEQFF. The DNA of the CDR3 is TGTGCCAGCAGCTTATGGCCGCCGAGTAGAACTGGGGAGCAGTTCTTC.

This chain uses TRBV2 with TRBJ2-7, with 14 positions matching TRBD2. Germline assignment: CDR1 SNHLY and CDR2 FYNNEI. V shed 6 bases, J shed 7 bases, and the junction held 5 bases outside the gene matches. The CDR3 totals 14 residues. In DNA, the CDR3 is TGTGCCAGCAGGGGACTAGCGGGAGTGGGGGAGCAGTACTTC. Translation gives CASRGLAGVGEQYF.

Concerning this clonotype itself: The junction and the germline gene differ at one end; a read error may be behind it. Here the CDR3 DNA reads TGTGCCATCAGCGAGGCGGACTCCGGAAACACCGTATATTTT. Amino acids: CAISEADSGNTVYF. The chain recombines TRBV10-3 with TRBJ1-3, with D uncertain. Germline CDR1 reads ENHRY; CDR2 reads SYGVKD. This CDR3 has 14 residues.

The CDR3 nucleotides are TGTGCCAGCAGCTTAGTTGGGGGAAACGAGCAGTACTTC. Encoded protein: CASSLVGGNEQYF. The chain combines TRBV7-6 with TRBJ2-7; D is tentatively TRBD1 or TRBD2 (5 bases each). Germline values: CDR1 SGHVS, CDR2 FNYEAQ. The V end lost 1 base, the J end lost 5 bases, and 9 bases lay between the germline ends. The CDR3 extends over 13 amino acids.

This clonotype was counted many times. The chain recombines TRBV4-1 with TRBJ2-5; D may be TRBD2 (6 bases). Trimming cost V 0 bases and J 5 bases, with 7 bases left between them. Germline CDR1 MGHRA, CDR2 YSYEKL. The CDR3 sequence is 13 residues long. This chain's CDR3 is CASSQEGGETQYF. The CDR3 DNA is TGCGCCAGCAGCCAAGAGGGAGGCGAGACCCAGTACTTC.

This clonotype has a count of ten or more. An end of the junction differs from the germline gene, which may be a read error. V and J are TRBV4-2 and TRBJ1-5; 8 bases fit TRBD1. The germline gives CDR1 LGHNA, CDR2 YNFKEQ. This CDR3 has 11 residues. The CDR3 loop reads CASSQPGQVVF. In DNA, the CDR3 is TGTGCCAGCAGCCAACCGGGACAGGTCGTTTTT.

The rearrangement links TRBV20-1 to TRBJ2-1; TRBD2 agrees at 9 bases. Germline V gene lookup returns CDR1 DFQATT and CDR2 SNEGSKA (reference sequence). V shed 0 bases, J shed 8 bases, and the junction held 8 bases outside the gene matches. CDR3 length: 15 residues. The DNA of the CDR3 is TGCAGTGCTAGAGATGGGTGGCGGGAGGGCCATGAGCAGTTCTTC. It codes for CSARDGWREGHEQFF.

The chain employs TRBV9 and TRBJ2-3, with 11 bases matching TRBD2. The ends lost 2 bases at V and 0 bases at J; junction bases unmatched: 8. The germline CDR1 and CDR2 sequences are SGDLS and YYNGEE. The CDR3 loop spans 18 amino acids. CDR3 loop: CASSVGPSGRRSTDTQYF. The CDR3 DNA reads as TGTGCCAGCAGCGTGGGGCCTAGCGGGAGGCGGAGCACAGATACGCAGTATTTT.